This T cell receptor beta chain appears in the sequencing data of a study of blood T cell repertoires in COVID-19. The overall study: Samples taken during acute and convalescent COVID-19 were collected in the United States, Italy and Spain.

Per the original data handling: Estimation of nucleated cell counts was performed using reference gene primer amplification. Libraries were prepared by immunoSEQ multiplex PCR; TCRdb keeps only in-frame clonotypes and omits some of them. The V and J calls and clone size are taken from that table; D and trimming were inferred from the DNA. The sample lists about 140,000 clones, about 88% occurring once. This CDR3 region has 18 residues. CDR1 and CDR2 (germline): SEHNR, FQNEAQ (reference sequence). The J segment lost 6 bases and the V segment lost 6 bases, leaving 17 bases of the junction unmatched. The sequencing input was peripheral blood. This receptor was identified in a human donor with COVID-19, enrolled during active disease. The donor label of this sample is uncertain. The J gene is TRBJ1-2, the V gene TRBV7-9, with 12 nucleotides matching TRBD1. DNA for the CDR3: TGTGCCAGCAGGCCCCGACTGGGACAGGGGGCAGGCGGCGATGGCTACACCTTC. Amino acids: CASRPRLGQGAGGDGYTF.